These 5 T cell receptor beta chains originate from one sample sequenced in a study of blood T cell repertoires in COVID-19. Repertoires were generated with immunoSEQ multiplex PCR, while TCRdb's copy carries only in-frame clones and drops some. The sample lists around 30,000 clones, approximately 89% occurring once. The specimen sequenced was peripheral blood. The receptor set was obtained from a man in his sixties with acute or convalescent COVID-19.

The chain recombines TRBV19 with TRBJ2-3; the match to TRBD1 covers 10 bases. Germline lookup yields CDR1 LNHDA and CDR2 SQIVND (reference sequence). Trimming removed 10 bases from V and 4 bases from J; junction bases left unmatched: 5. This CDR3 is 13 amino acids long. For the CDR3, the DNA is TGTGCCATTCGGGACAGGGGAGCAGATACGCAGTATTTT. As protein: CAIRDRGADTQYF.

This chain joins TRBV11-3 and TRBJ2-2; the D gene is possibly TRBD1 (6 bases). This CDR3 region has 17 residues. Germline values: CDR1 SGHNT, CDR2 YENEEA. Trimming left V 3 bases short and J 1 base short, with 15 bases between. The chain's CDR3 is CASSFPWGPLNTGELFF. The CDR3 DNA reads TGTGCCAGCAGCTTCCCCTGGGGGCCGCTGAACACCGGGGAGCTGTTTTTT.

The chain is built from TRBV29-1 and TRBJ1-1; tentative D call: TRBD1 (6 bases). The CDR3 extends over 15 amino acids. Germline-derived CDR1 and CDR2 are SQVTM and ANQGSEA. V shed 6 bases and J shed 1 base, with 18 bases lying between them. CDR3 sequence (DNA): TGCAGCGTCGCGGGCAGGGGCCGTCCGAACACTGAAGCTTTCTTT. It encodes CSVAGRGRPNTEAFF. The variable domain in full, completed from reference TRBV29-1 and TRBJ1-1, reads SAVISQKPSRDICQRGTSLTIQCQVDSQVTMMFWYRQQPGQSLTLIATANQGSEATYESGFVIDKFPISRPNLTFSTLTVSNMSPEDSSIYLCSVAGRGRPNTEAFFGQGTRLTVV.

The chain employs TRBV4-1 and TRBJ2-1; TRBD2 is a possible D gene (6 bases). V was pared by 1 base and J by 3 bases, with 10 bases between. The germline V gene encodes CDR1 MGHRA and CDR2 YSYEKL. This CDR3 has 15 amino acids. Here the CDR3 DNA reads TGCGCCAGCAGCCAAGCGGGGGTTTTCTACAATGAGCAGTTCTTC. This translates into CASSQAGVFYNEQFF.

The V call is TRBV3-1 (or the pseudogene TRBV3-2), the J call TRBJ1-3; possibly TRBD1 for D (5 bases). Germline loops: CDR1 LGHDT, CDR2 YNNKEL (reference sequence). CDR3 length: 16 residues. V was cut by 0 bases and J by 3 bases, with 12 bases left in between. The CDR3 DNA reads TGTGCCAGCAGCCAAGACCCCTGGGGGGGTGGAAACACCATATATTTT. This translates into CASSQDPWGGGNTIYF.